This TCR beta chain emerged from a study of cytomegalovirus exposure and HLA in healthy donors. Whole-study results and caveats: What a later analysis showed was that several of the most significant clusters appeared linked to common viral pathogens. Other equally common chains were less clonally expanded than HLA-associated TCR beta chains, a later analysis showed.

PCR involved 60 Vbeta and 13 Jbeta primers. Produced via immunoSEQ multiplex PCR; TCRdb's table is partial and in-frame only. The table includes 150,000 or so clones, almost 80% detected once. On this clone itself: No antigen is known for it.

Trimming removed 3 bases from V and 0 bases from J, with 6 bases in between. The CDR3 sequence is 14 residues long. Germline V gives CDR1 LNHDA, CDR2 SQIVND (reference sequence). The source of this sequence is a middle-aged man in good health and CMV-seropositive. The gene calls are TRBV19 and TRBJ1-5; D gene uncertain. Input material: PBMCs. The CDR3 DNA reads TGTGCCAGTAGTATGCAGATTAGCAATCAGCCCCAGCATTTT. It is translated as CASSMQISNQPQHF.